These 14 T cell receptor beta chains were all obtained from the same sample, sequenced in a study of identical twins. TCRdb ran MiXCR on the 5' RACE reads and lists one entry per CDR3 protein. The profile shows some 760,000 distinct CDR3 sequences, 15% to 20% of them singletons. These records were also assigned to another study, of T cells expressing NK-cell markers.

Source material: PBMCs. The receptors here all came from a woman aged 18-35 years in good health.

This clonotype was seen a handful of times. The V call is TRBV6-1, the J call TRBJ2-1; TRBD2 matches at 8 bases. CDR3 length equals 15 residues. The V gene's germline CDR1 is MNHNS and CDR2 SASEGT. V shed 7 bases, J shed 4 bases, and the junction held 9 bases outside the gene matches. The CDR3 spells CASTPIAGPYNEQFF. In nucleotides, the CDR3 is TGTGCCAGCACTCCTATAGCGGGACCTTACAATGAGCAGTTCTTC.

The CDR3 sequence is CASSQEVAFQETQYF. For the CDR3, the DNA is TGTGCCAGCAGCCAAGAGGTAGCGTTCCAAGAGACCCAGTACTTC. This rearrangement joins TRBV3-1 to TRBJ2-5; weak D call: TRBD2 (5 bases). Per germline, CDR1 LGHDT and CDR2 YNNKEL (reference sequence). V was clipped by 0 bases and J by 1 base, with 9 bases between them. CDR3 length: 15 amino acids.

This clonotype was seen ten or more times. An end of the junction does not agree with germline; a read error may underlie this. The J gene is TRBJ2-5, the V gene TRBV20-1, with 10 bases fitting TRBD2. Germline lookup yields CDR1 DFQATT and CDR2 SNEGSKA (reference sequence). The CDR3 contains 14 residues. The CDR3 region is CSARAGGPIETQYF. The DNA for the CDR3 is TGCAGTGCAAGAGCGGGGGGGCCGATAGAGACCCAGTACTTC.

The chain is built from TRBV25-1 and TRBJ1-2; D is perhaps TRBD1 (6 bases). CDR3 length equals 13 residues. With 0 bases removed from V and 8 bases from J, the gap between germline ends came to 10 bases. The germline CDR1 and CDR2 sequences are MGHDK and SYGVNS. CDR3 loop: CASSEYPGAGYTF. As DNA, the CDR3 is TGTGCCAGCAGTGAATATCCAGGGGCCGGCTACACCTTC.

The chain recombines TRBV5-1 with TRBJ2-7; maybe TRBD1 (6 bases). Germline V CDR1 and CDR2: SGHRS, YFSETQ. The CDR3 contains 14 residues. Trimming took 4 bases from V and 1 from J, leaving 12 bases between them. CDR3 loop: CASSKQGISYEQYF. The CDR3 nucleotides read TGCGCCAGCAGCAAGCAGGGGATATCCTACGAGCAGTACTTC.

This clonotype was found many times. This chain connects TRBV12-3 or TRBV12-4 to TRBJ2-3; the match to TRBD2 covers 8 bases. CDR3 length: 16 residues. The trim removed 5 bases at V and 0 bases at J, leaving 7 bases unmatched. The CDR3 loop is CASSRSGGTSTDTQYF. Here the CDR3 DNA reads TGTGCCAGCAGTAGAAGCGGGGGAACTAGCACAGATACGCAGTATTTT.

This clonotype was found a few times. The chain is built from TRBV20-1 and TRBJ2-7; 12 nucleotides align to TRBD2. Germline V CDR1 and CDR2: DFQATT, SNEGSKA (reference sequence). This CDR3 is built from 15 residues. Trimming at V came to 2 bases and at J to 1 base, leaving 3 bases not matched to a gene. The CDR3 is CSARPGLAGSYEQYF. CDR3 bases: TGCAGTGCTAGACCGGGACTAGCGGGTTCCTACGAGCAGTACTTC.

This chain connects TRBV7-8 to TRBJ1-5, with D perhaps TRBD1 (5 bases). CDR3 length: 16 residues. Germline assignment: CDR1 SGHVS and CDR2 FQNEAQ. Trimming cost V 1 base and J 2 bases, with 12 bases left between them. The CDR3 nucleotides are TGTGCCAGCAGCTTAGGACAGAGGTACGGCAATCAGCCCCAGCATTTT. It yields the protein CASSLGQRYGNQPQHF.

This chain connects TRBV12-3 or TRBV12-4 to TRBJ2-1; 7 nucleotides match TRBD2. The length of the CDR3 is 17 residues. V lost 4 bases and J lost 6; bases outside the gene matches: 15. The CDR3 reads CASSSGRHGASGNEQFF. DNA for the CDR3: TGTGCCAGCAGTTCGGGACGACATGGGGCTAGCGGCAATGAGCAGTTCTTC.

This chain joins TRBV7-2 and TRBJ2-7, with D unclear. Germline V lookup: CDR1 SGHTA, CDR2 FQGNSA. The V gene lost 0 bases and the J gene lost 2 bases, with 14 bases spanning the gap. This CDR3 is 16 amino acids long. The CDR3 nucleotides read TGTGCCAGCAGCTTAGCGGCTGACGGATCGGCCTACGAGCAGTACTTC. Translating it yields CASSLAADGSAYEQYF.

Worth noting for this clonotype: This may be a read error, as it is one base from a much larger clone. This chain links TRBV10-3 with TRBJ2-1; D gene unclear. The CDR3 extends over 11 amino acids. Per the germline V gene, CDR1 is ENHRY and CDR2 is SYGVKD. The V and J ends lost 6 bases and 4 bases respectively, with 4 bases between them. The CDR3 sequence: CAIREYNEQFF. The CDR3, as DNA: TGTGCCATCAGGGAATACAATGAGCAGTTCTTC.

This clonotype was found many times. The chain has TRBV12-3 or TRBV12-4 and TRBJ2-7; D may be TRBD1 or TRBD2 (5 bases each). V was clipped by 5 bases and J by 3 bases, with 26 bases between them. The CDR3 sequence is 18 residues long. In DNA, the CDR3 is TGTGCCAGCAGTGCAACCACCTTGGGGGATTCCTCGGGCTACGAGCAGTACTTC. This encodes CASSATTLGDSSGYEQYF.

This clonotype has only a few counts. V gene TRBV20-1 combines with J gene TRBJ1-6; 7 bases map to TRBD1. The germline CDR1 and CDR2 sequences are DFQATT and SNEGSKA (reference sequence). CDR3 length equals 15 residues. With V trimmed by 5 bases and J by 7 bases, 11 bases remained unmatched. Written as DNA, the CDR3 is TGCAGTGCTGGAAACAGGGGTCCCTCGAATTCACCCCTCCACTTT. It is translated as CSAGNRGPSNSPLHF.

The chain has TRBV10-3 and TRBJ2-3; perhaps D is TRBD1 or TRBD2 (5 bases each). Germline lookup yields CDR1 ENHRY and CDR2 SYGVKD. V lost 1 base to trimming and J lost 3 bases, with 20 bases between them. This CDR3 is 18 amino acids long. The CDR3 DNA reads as TGTGCCATCAGTGAGTGGAAACGGGACGCACTACGGACAGATACGCAGTATTTT. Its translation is CAISEWKRDALRTDTQYF.